These 26 T cell receptor beta chains were sequenced from one sample in a study of cytomegalovirus exposure and HLA in healthy donors. Primers included in the PCR were 60 Vbeta and 13 Jbeta primers. The method was immunoSEQ multiplex PCR; TCRdb's version includes in-frame clones alone and lacks a portion of them. This table holds about 50,000 clones, roughly 72% found once. Sequenced: PBMCs. Receptors originate from a woman aged 50 to 65 in good health and CMV-seronegative.

Notes on this clone: Mismatch with germline at one junction end may stem from a read error. The chain couples TRBV13 to TRBJ1-1; no clear D gene. Germline V gene sequence: CDR1 PRHDT, CDR2 FYEKMQ (reference sequence). This CDR3 has 15 residues. The CDR3 DNA reads TGTGCCAGCAGCTTACGGGGTGCACTGAGCACTGACGCTTTCTTT. Amino acids: CASSLRGALSTDAFF.

This chain connects TRBV7-9 to TRBJ2-3, with a weak D call TRBD2 (5 bases). The V and J ends lost 1 base and 1 base respectively, with 15 bases between them. The CDR3 is 17 amino acids. Germline V CDR1 and CDR2: SEHNR, FQNEAQ (reference sequence). The CDR3 DNA sequence: TGTGCCAGCAGCTTAGGAGGGAGCCGGGCGCGCACAGATACGCAGTATTTT. Its protein is CASSLGGSRARTDTQYF.

The genes are TRBV29-1 and TRBJ2-3, with D perhaps matching TRBD1 (5 bases). V was clipped by 4 bases and J by 5 bases, with 10 bases between them. Germline V lookup: CDR1 SQVTM, CDR2 ANQGSEA. The CDR3 loop spans 12 amino acids. The CDR3 coding sequence is TGCAGCGTTGTGGGGCCGGGAGATACGCAGTATTTT. Translating it yields CSVVGPGDTQYF.

The rearrangement uses TRBV30 and TRBJ1-1; possibly TRBD1 for D (5 bases). This CDR3 has 13 residues. Trimming removed 8 bases from V and 0 bases from J, with 13 bases in between. CDR1 and CDR2 (germline): GTSNPN, SVGIG (reference sequence). This CDR3 is CAGGQNMNTEAFF. As DNA, the CDR3 is TGTGCCGGTGGACAAAACATGAACACTGAAGCTTTCTTT.

The sample holds a few counts of this clone. The rearrangement joins TRBV6-6 to TRBJ1-2, with D possibly matching TRBD1 (6 bases). Trimming left V 4 bases short and J 4 bases short, with 13 bases between. The CDR3 extends over 14 amino acids. The germline gives CDR1 MNHNY, CDR2 SVGAGI (reference sequence). CDR3 region: CASSSLTGSYGYTF. For the CDR3, the DNA is TGTGCCAGCAGTTCACTCACAGGGAGCTATGGCTACACCTTC.

In its sample, this clone was seen a few times. The V and J genes are TRBV27 and TRBJ1-2; D is unclear. V lost 4 bases to trimming and J lost 5 bases, with 14 bases between them. The CDR3 totals 14 residues. Germline CDR1 MNHEY, CDR2 SMNVEV (reference sequence). CDR3 protein: CASSSRSGLYGYTF. The CDR3, as DNA: TGTGCCAGCAGTTCGCGGAGTGGGTTATATGGCTACACCTTC.

The rearrangement joins TRBV5-5 to TRBJ2-7; D perhaps matches TRBD2 (6 bases). This CDR3 has 16 amino acids. The germline gives CDR1 SGHKS, CDR2 YYEKEE (reference sequence). The V end was cut by 5 bases, the J end by 3 bases, with 21 bases between. The DNA for the CDR3 is TGTGCCAGCAGGGATACTCGGGGTAGCGGTAGCTACGAGCAGTACTTC. This codes for CASRDTRGSGSYEQYF.

This clone was counted a few times. A junction end diverges from the germline sequence, so it may reflect a read error. The chain couples TRBV5-1 to TRBJ2-2; 8 bases fit TRBD1. CDR1 is SGHRS, CDR2 YFSETQ, per germline. CDR3 length: 16 amino acids. The CDR3 is CACSLARDRRLGELFF. In DNA form, the CDR3 reads TGCGCCTGCAGCTTGGCCCGGGACAGGCGGCTCGGGGAGCTGTTTTTT.

The gene calls are TRBV5-4 and TRBJ1-2, with D unclear. The CDR3 sequence is 13 residues long. Germline V gene data show CDR1 as SGHNT and CDR2 as YYREEE (reference sequence). Between the trimmed V and J ends, which lost 0 bases and 11 bases, there was a span of 14 bases. The DNA for the CDR3 is TGTGCCAGCAGCTTGGACAGCAACATATGGTACACCTTC. This encodes CASSLDSNIWYTF.

J is TRBJ1-4 and V is TRBV28; D gene ambiguous. The germline CDR1 and CDR2 sequences are MDHEN and SYDVKM. This CDR3 spans 14 amino acids. The V end lost 2 bases, the J end lost 3 bases, and 7 bases lay between the germline ends. The CDR3 here is CASSLGAPNEKLFF. CDR3 sequence (DNA): TGTGCCAGCAGTTTAGGAGCACCTAATGAAAAACTGTTTTTT.

This chain joins TRBV2 and TRBJ1-1; TRBD1 is a possible D gene (6 bases). The germline V and J ends were trimmed by 4 bases and 3 bases, with 9 bases remaining between them. CDR1 and CDR2 (germline): SNHLY, FYNNEI. This CDR3 has 13 residues. CDR3 bases: TGTGCCAGCAGTGCGGACAGAGACACTGAAGCTTTCTTT. It yields the protein CASSADRDTEAFF.

V gene TRBV4-3 combines with J gene TRBJ2-1; D unclear. The CDR3 sequence is 15 residues long. V lost 0 bases, J lost 0 bases, and 6 bases lay in between. CDR1 is LGHNA and CDR2 is YSLEER in the germline V gene. The CDR3, as DNA: TGCGCCAGCAGCCAAGATCCTAGCTCCTACAATGAGCAGTTCTTC. Protein sequence: CASSQDPSSYNEQFF.

The rearrangement joins TRBV5-4 to TRBJ2-7; D is possibly TRBD1 (6 bases). The CDR3 is 12 residues long. With 9 bases removed from V and 4 bases from J, the gap between germline ends came to 14 bases. Looked up from germline, CDR1 is SGHNT and CDR2 is YYREEE (reference sequence). CDR3 residues: CATSADSYEQYF. CDR3 bases: TGTGCCACATCCGCGGACAGTTACGAGCAGTACTTC. Based on the CDR3 plus reference TRBV5-4 and TRBJ2-7, the full variable domain is ETGVTQSPTHLIKTRGQQVTLRCSSQSGHNTVSWYQQALGQGPQFIFQYYREEENGRGNFPPRFSGLQFPNYSSELNVNALELDDSALYLCATSADSYEQYFGPGTRLTVT.

This chain uses TRBV13 with TRBJ2-7, with D unclear. Trimming left V 0 bases short and J 0 bases short, with 6 bases between. The CDR3 length is 14 residues. Germline V gene lookup returns CDR1 PRHDT and CDR2 FYEKMQ (reference sequence). This CDR3 is CASSLGSYSYEQYF. CDR3 in DNA: TGTGCCAGCAGCTTAGGTAGCTACTCCTACGAGCAGTACTTC.

V is TRBV5-8 and J is TRBJ2-3, with TRBD2 as a possible D gene (6 bases). Germline CDR1 reads SGHTS; CDR2 reads YDEGEE. Trimming removed 0 bases at V and 5 bases at J, with 7 bases between. CDR3 length: 13 amino acids. CDR3 sequence (DNA): TGTGCCAGCAGCTTGGGGCGGGGAGATACGCAGTATTTT. This sequence encodes CASSLGRGDTQYF.

The chain employs TRBV10-3 and TRBJ2-7; 8 bases map to TRBD2. In germline, CDR1 is ENHRY, CDR2 SYGVKD. Losses at the gene ends were 4 bases for V and 6 bases for J; bases not matched to a gene: 5. The CDR3 has 13 residues. The CDR3 region has the DNA TGTGCCATCAGTGGAGCGGGGGAGGGCGAGCAGTACTTC. Protein product: CAISGAGEGEQYF.

J is TRBJ1-1 and V is TRBV2; D is possibly TRBD1 (5 bases). The CDR3 totals 14 residues. CDR1 is SNHLY and CDR2 is FYNNEI in the germline V gene. The germline V and J ends were trimmed by 7 bases and 3 bases, with 15 bases remaining between them. This CDR3 is CASNQGSGDTEAFF. In nucleotides, the CDR3 is TGTGCCAGCAATCAGGGAAGTGGGGACACTGAAGCTTTCTTT.

This CDR3 is CASSLLQGPAQPQHF. In DNA form, the CDR3 reads TGTGCCAGCAGCTTATTACAGGGCCCCGCTCAGCCCCAGCATTTT. The J gene is TRBJ1-5, the V gene TRBV7-8, with a possible D match to TRBD1 (6 bases). The CDR3 totals 15 residues. Germline V gives CDR1 SGHVS, CDR2 FQNEAQ. Trimming removed 2 bases at V and 6 bases at J, with 14 bases between.

The chain has TRBV7-8 and TRBJ1-2, with unresolved D. The CDR3 spans 15 residues. In germline, CDR1 is SGHVS, CDR2 FQNEAQ. The V gene lost 1 base and the J gene lost 2 bases, with 11 bases spanning the gap. The CDR3 DNA sequence: TGTGCCAGCAGCTTAGTCGAGGCTCCAAACTATGGCTACACCTTC. Its protein is CASSLVEAPNYGYTF.

The CDR3 spells CASRQGSGHGYTF. CDR3 nucleotides: TGTGCCAGTAGACAGGGTTCGGGCCATGGCTACACCTTC. The J gene is TRBJ1-2, the V gene TRBV19, with a tentative D call TRBD1 (6 bases). The V gene's germline CDR1 is LNHDA and CDR2 SQIVND (reference sequence). CDR3 size: 13 residues. Trimming removed 6 bases from V and 6 bases from J, with 14 bases in between.

This clone is a singleton in its sample. The chain has TRBV6-5 and TRBJ2-7, with a possible D match to TRBD1 (5 bases). Germline V CDR1 and CDR2: MNHEY, SVGAGI. V gave up 0 bases and J gave up 5 bases, with 14 bases separating them. The CDR3 contains 15 residues. CDR3 sequence reads: CASSYSPQGRHEQYF. The CDR3 DNA reads TGTGCCAGCAGTTACTCGCCGCAGGGTCGCCACGAGCAGTACTTC.

This sequence joins TRBV6-1 and TRBJ2-1; TRBD2 is a possible D gene (5 bases). The CDR3 consists of 13 residues. V was clipped by 6 bases and J by 5 bases, with 11 bases between them. Germline CDR1 and CDR2: MNHNS and SASEGT. For the CDR3, the DNA is TGTGCCAGCAGGGGGAGCGCTAACAATGAGCAGTTCTTC. It codes for CASRGSANNEQFF.

This chain joins TRBV7-9 and TRBJ2-3, with 7 positions matching TRBD1. The CDR3 totals 16 residues. V trimming: 5 bases; J trimming: 3 bases; junction bases outside the gene matches: 11. Germline-derived CDR1 and CDR2 are SEHNR and FQNEAQ (reference sequence). CDR3 nucleotide sequence: TGTGCCAGCAGCCGGAAGGCAGGGGGTCGAACAGATACGCAGTATTTT. Protein: CASSRKAGGRTDTQYF. Based on the CDR3 plus reference TRBV7-9 and TRBJ2-3, the full variable domain is DTGVSQNPRHKITKRGQNVTFRCDPISEHNRLYWYRQTLGQGPEFLTYFQNEAQLEKSRLLSDRFSAERPKGSFSTLEIQRTEQGDSAMYLCASSRKAGGRTDTQYFGPGTRLTVL.

The genes are TRBV2 and TRBJ1-4; weak D call: TRBD1 (6 bases). Trimming pared 6 bases from V and 7 bases from J, leaving 15 bases between. Per germline, CDR1 SNHLY and CDR2 FYNNEI. CDR3 size: 14 residues. The CDR3: CASRRAGAFEKLFF. In nucleotides, the CDR3 is TGTGCCAGCAGACGGGCGGGGGCGTTTGAAAAACTGTTTTTT.

The chain employs TRBV6-4 and TRBJ2-5; perhaps TRBD2 as D (6 bases). CDR1 is MRHNA, CDR2 SNTAGT, per germline. Trimming took 0 bases from V and 7 from J, leaving 9 bases between them. This CDR3 is 13 amino acids long. CDR3 coding DNA: TGTGCCAGCAGTGACTCAAGTAGCGGGACCCAGTACTTC. Translated: CASSDSSSGTQYF.

The J gene is TRBJ1-2, the V gene TRBV6-6; D gene ambiguous. Germline CDR1 and CDR2: MNHNY and SVGAGI (reference sequence). The V end was cut by 2 bases, the J end by 3 bases, with 7 bases between. The CDR3 extends over 13 amino acids. The DNA for the CDR3 is TGTGCCAGCAGTTACACAGACGACTATGGCTACACCTTC. It yields the protein CASSYTDDYGYTF.